Presented here are 31 T cell receptor beta chains from one specimen sequenced in a study of identical twins. MiXCR, run by TCRdb on the 5' RACE reads, gives a single entry per CDR3 protein. The table includes 500,000 to 650,000 distinct CDR3 sequences, around 20% detected once. These data are also associated with another study on yellow fever vaccine responses in identical twins.

Material: CD4+ T cells sorted from blood. Receptor source: a woman aged 18 to 35 in good health.

The chain has TRBV5-8 and TRBJ2-1; 9 nucleotides align to TRBD1. The ends lost 1 base at V and 10 bases at J; junction bases unmatched: 6. CDR3 length: 14 residues. Germline V gene sequence: CDR1 SGHTS, CDR2 YDEGEE. The CDR3: CASSLRDRVEEQFF. CDR3 in DNA: TGTGCCAGCAGCTTGAGGGACAGGGTGGAGGAGCAGTTCTTC.

This clonotype was seen a handful of times. The CDR3 protein is CASKGRRAAYNEQFF. Written as DNA, the CDR3 is TGTGCCAGCAAAGGCCGGAGGGCGGCCTACAATGAGCAGTTCTTC. J is TRBJ2-1 and V is TRBV12-3 or TRBV12-4; TRBD2 might be the D (6 bases). There are 15 residues in the CDR3. Trimming removed 7 bases from V and 2 bases from J, with 15 bases in between.

The V and J genes are TRBV7-2 and TRBJ1-6; a possible D gene is TRBD1 (5 bases). This CDR3 comprises 13 residues. Trimming cost V 5 bases and J 9 bases, with 11 bases left between them. Germline assignment: CDR1 SGHTA and CDR2 FQGNSA. The DNA for the CDR3 is TGTGCCAGCAGCCGGGACCACGGTTCACCCCTCCACTTT. Amino acid sequence: CASSRDHGSPLHF.

In nucleotides, the CDR3 is TGCGCCAGCAGCTTGATGGGCCAGCAGGGAGAGACCCAGTACTTC. Translating gives CASSLMGQQGETQYF. The gene calls are TRBV5-1 and TRBJ2-5; maybe TRBD1 (5 bases). V shed 1 base and J shed 4 bases, with 14 bases lying between them. The germline V gene has CDR1 SGHRS and CDR2 YFSETQ. This CDR3 region has 15 residues.

This chain uses TRBV12-3 or TRBV12-4 with TRBJ2-1, with TRBD2 matching 7 bases. This CDR3 has 16 amino acids. J gave up 8 bases and V 1 base, and 11 bases lay outside the gene matches. The CDR3 sequence: CASSLVDGGSSYEQFF. The DNA for the CDR3 is TGTGCCAGCAGTTTAGTCGACGGCGGGAGTAGCTATGAGCAGTTCTTC.

The chain is built from TRBV28 and TRBJ2-4; D unresolved. The length of the CDR3 is 16 residues. Germline CDR1 is MDHEN and CDR2 is SYDVKM. V lost 2 bases and J lost 1, with 12 bases in between. The CDR3 sequence: CASSLEPGPAKNIQYF. The DNA for the CDR3 is TGTGCCAGCAGTTTAGAACCGGGCCCTGCCAAAAACATTCAGTACTTC.

The chain has TRBV4-1 and TRBJ2-4; D gene uncertain. CDR1 is MGHRA, CDR2 YSYEKL, per germline. Between the trimmed V and J ends, which lost 1 base and 0 bases, there was a span of 10 bases. This CDR3 comprises 16 residues. The DNA for the CDR3 is TGCGCCAGCAGCCAAGGACCAACGGGAGCCAAAAACATTCAGTACTTC. This sequence encodes CASSQGPTGAKNIQYF.

This chain connects TRBV20-1 to TRBJ2-2; D ambiguous. This CDR3 is 17 amino acids long. The V end was cut by 0 bases, the J end by 2 bases, with 16 bases between. Germline assignment: CDR1 DFQATT and CDR2 SNEGSKA (reference sequence). The CDR3 DNA reads TGCAGTGCTAGAGAGGCGGCGAGGTCCTTAAACACCGGGGAGCTGTTTTTT. Its translation: CSAREAARSLNTGELFF.

This clonotype has just a few counts. The chain has TRBV19 and TRBJ2-6; D is unclear. This CDR3 is built from 16 residues. The V gene's germline CDR1 is LNHDA and CDR2 SQIVND (reference sequence). Deletions cut 1 base from V and 2 bases from J, with 9 bases between. The CDR3 region is CASSIGRFPGANVLTF. The CDR3 DNA sequence: TGTGCCAGTAGTATAGGACGGTTCCCTGGGGCCAACGTCCTGACTTTC.

This clonotype was recorded at least ten times. The rearrangement links TRBV12-3 or TRBV12-4 to TRBJ2-1; 15 bases match TRBD2. J lost 7 bases, V lost 6 bases, and 4 bases had no gene match. The CDR3 loop spans 15 amino acids. DNA of the CDR3: TGTGCCAGCAGCCCTGGACTAGCGGGGGGGAATGAGCAGTTCTTC. It codes for CASSPGLAGGNEQFF.

Many counts were recorded for this clonotype. This chain links TRBV12-3 or TRBV12-4 with TRBJ2-2; D is unclear. The CDR3 consists of 12 residues. Deletions cut 5 bases from V and 9 bases from J, with 10 bases between. The CDR3 sequence: CASSHTDRELFF. The CDR3 DNA is TGTGCCAGCAGTCATACTGACAGGGAGCTGTTTTTT.

This rearrangement joins TRBV27 to TRBJ2-7, with D possibly TRBD2 on 6 matching bases. This CDR3 region has 15 residues. V was trimmed by 3 bases and J by 6 bases, leaving 18 bases between them. Per germline, CDR1 MNHEY and CDR2 SMNVEV (reference sequence). CDR3 nucleotides: TGTGCCAGCAGTTTGGGGACCTCGAGGGGAGGCGAGCAGTACTTC. This sequence encodes CASSLGTSRGGEQYF.

This chain uses TRBV7-9 with TRBJ2-1; 8 bases match TRBD1. Looked up from germline, CDR1 is SEHNR and CDR2 is FQNEAQ (reference sequence). This CDR3 is built from 13 residues. The V segment lost 5 bases and the J segment 6 bases; nucleotides outside the gene matches: 3. CDR3 DNA: TGTGCCAGCAGCGTACAGGGGGTCAATGAGCAGTTCTTC. It codes for CASSVQGVNEQFF.

The table lists this clonotype with a few counts. The rearrangement uses TRBV3-1 and TRBJ1-2; D is unclear. The V end lost 3 bases, the J end lost 6 bases, and 14 bases lay between the germline ends. There are 14 residues in the CDR3. Germline V gene sequence: CDR1 LGHDT, CDR2 YNNKEL (reference sequence). This CDR3 is CASSHDDRSHGYTF. In nucleotides, the CDR3 is TGTGCCAGCAGCCACGACGATAGGTCCCATGGCTACACCTTC. The whole variable domain, filled in from reference TRBV3-1 and TRBJ1-2, reads DTAVSQTPKYLVTQMGNDKSIKCEQNLGHDTMYWYKQDSKKFLKIMFSYNNKELIINETVPNRFSPKSPDKAHLNLHINSLELGDSAVYFCASSHDDRSHGYTFGSGTRLTVV.

This clonotype has only a few counts. V gene TRBV24-1 combines with J gene TRBJ1-5; TRBD1 matches 7 bases. Germline V CDR1 and CDR2: KGHDR, SFDVKD. Unmatched junction bases numbered 9, after V lost 10 bases and J lost 1 base. The CDR3 spans 15 residues. In DNA, the CDR3 is TGTGCCACAATTCAGGGGGATGGAAGCAATCAGCCCCAGCATTTT. Its protein product is CATIQGDGSNQPQHF.

The rearrangement uses TRBV5-1 and TRBJ2-7; no clear D gene. The V and J ends lost 3 bases and 9 bases respectively, with 10 bases between them. Germline CDR1 reads SGHRS; CDR2 reads YFSETQ. The CDR3 is 11 residues long. The CDR3 here is CASSYGSLQYF. In DNA, the CDR3 is TGCGCCAGCAGCTACGGAAGTTTGCAGTACTTC. Variable domain in full (rest from reference TRBV5-1 and TRBJ2-7): KAGVTQTPRYLIKTRGQQVTLSCSPISGHRSVSWYQQTPGQGLQFLFEYFSETQRNKGNFPGRFSGRQFSNSRSEMNVSTLELGDSALYLCASSYGSLQYFGPGTRLTVT.

This clonotype was observed at least ten times. One end of the junction fails to match germline, which may point to a read error. This chain joins TRBV5-1 and TRBJ2-7; 8 bases map to TRBD2. Germline assignment: CDR1 SGHRS and CDR2 YFSETQ. The length of the CDR3 is 14 residues. The CDR3 here is CASSPGLAAYEQYF. The CDR3 nucleotides are TGTGCCAGCAGCCCTGGACTAGCTGCGTACGAGCAGTACTTC.

This chain links TRBV28 with TRBJ2-7; 11 nucleotides align to TRBD2. Germline V gene sequence: CDR1 MDHEN, CDR2 SYDVKM. The CDR3 is 15 residues long. Trimming removed 3 bases from V and 3 bases from J; junction bases left unmatched: 4. CDR3 in amino acids: CASSFGLAGGYEQYV. CDR3 nucleotide sequence: TGTGCCAGCAGTTTCGGGCTAGCGGGGGGCTACGAGCAGTACGTC.

The CDR3 nucleotides read TGCGCCAGCAGCCAAGATTGGGGACAGGGGTATCAGACCCAGTACTTC. This codes for CASSQDWGQGYQTQYF. The chain has TRBV4-1 and TRBJ2-5; 10 nucleotides line up with TRBD1. With V trimmed by 0 bases and J by 6 bases, 7 bases remained unmatched. The length of the CDR3 is 16 residues. Germline CDR1 is MGHRA and CDR2 is YSYEKL.

This clonotype has a count of ten or more. The V gene is TRBV4-1, the J gene TRBJ2-3; 7 positions agree with TRBD2. J lost 0 bases, V lost 1 base, and 1 base had no gene match. Germline lookup yields CDR1 MGHRA and CDR2 YSYEKL. The CDR3 runs 15 residues. CDR3 amino acids: CASSQASGSTDTQYF. The DNA for the CDR3 is TGCGCCAGCAGCCAAGCTAGCGGAAGCACAGATACGCAGTATTTT.

This clonotype was found a few times. The rearrangement joins TRBV2 to TRBJ2-1; D remains ambiguous. The CDR3 has 15 residues. The germline gives CDR1 SNHLY, CDR2 FYNNEI. The ends were cut back, 3 bases at V and 4 bases at J, with 13 bases in the middle. The CDR3 coding sequence is TGTGCCAGCAGTGATACAAGTTCCTTTTACAATGAGCAGTTCTTC. Translating it yields CASSDTSSFYNEQFF.

The rearrangement joins TRBV20-1 to TRBJ2-5; 9 bases align to TRBD2. J lost 2 bases, V lost 6 bases, and 4 bases had no gene match. The CDR3 is 13 amino acids. Germline CDR1 reads DFQATT; CDR2 reads SNEGSKA (reference sequence). For the CDR3, the DNA is TGCAGTGCCCAGGGACTAGCACAAGAGACCCAGTACTTC. Translation: CSAQGLAQETQYF.

The CDR3 sequence: CASSPLKPKETQYF. CDR3 sequence (DNA): TGTGCCAGCAGTCCACTAAAACCTAAAGAGACCCAGTACTTC. The chain links TRBV28 to TRBJ2-5; D ambiguous. Germline CDR1 is MDHEN and CDR2 is SYDVKM. This CDR3 region has 14 residues. Deletions cut 5 bases from V and 3 bases from J, with 13 bases between.

A few counts support this clonotype. V usage is TRBV11-3 and J usage is TRBJ2-1; no firm D call. CDR1 and CDR2 from the germline V gene are SGHNT and YENEEA. V gave up 1 base and J gave up 0 bases, with 10 bases separating them. CDR3 length: 16 amino acids. The chain's CDR3 is CASSLVGEPSYNEQFF. CDR3 in DNA: TGTGCCAGCAGCTTAGTGGGCGAGCCCTCCTACAATGAGCAGTTCTTC.

This clonotype was seen more than once but under ten times. The chain is built from TRBV28 and TRBJ1-5, with 7 bases lining up with TRBD1. V shed 1 base, J shed 2 bases, and the junction held 8 bases outside the gene matches. The V gene's germline CDR1 is MDHEN and CDR2 SYDVKM. The CDR3 loop spans 17 amino acids. DNA for the CDR3: TGTGCCAGCAGTTTATTGACAGGGACTGGTGGCAATCAGCCCCAGCATTTT. Amino acids: CASSLLTGTGGNQPQHF.

The sample holds a few counts of this clonotype. The rearrangement uses TRBV28 and TRBJ2-2; D not certain. There are 14 residues in the CDR3. V was shortened by 4 bases and J by 4 bases, with 10 bases between the two germline ends. Per germline, CDR1 MDHEN and CDR2 SYDVKM. DNA for the CDR3: TGTGCCAGCAGTTCCGCGTTGGGCACCGGGGAGCTGTTTTTT. It is translated as CASSSALGTGELFF.

This clonotype was seen a few times. This rearrangement joins TRBV2 to TRBJ1-5; D call uncertain. CDR1 and CDR2 from the germline V gene are SNHLY and FYNNEI. There are 14 residues in the CDR3. V dropped 4 bases and J dropped 7 bases, with 14 bases sitting between them. The CDR3 loop reads CASSAASRTQPQHF. CDR3 nucleotide sequence: TGTGCCAGCAGTGCTGCTTCTCGGACGCAGCCCCAGCATTTT.

The chain uses TRBV6-5 and TRBJ1-5; D not certain. Trimming pared 0 bases from V and 0 bases from J, leaving 6 bases between. The CDR3 has 15 residues. The germline V gene encodes CDR1 MNHEY and CDR2 SVGAGI. CDR3 coding DNA: TGTGCCAGCAGTTACTCCAAGATTAGCAATCAGCCCCAGCATTTT. Amino acids: CASSYSKISNQPQHF.

The chain couples TRBV5-1 to TRBJ2-3; 10 bases match TRBD2. The CDR3 loop spans 15 amino acids. J gave up 6 bases and V 5 bases, and 9 bases lay outside the gene matches. The germline V gene encodes CDR1 SGHRS and CDR2 YFSETQ. Here the CDR3 reads CASRALAGAWDTQYF. The CDR3 coding sequence is TGCGCCAGCAGGGCCCTAGCGGGAGCTTGGGATACGCAGTATTTT.

In its sample, this clonotype was seen a few times. V and J are TRBV28 and TRBJ2-1, with 8 positions matching TRBD1. Germline V gene data show CDR1 as MDHEN and CDR2 as SYDVKM. V gave up 8 bases and J gave up 1 base; unmatched junction bases: 7. The CDR3 sequence is 15 residues long. CDR3: CASSDGQGSYNEQFF. Written as DNA, the CDR3 is TGTGCCAGCTCTGATGGACAGGGTTCCTACAATGAGCAGTTCTTC.

V gene TRBV5-1 combines with J gene TRBJ1-6, with D tentatively TRBD1 (6 bases). The ends were cut back, 1 base at V and 8 bases at J, with 13 bases in the middle. CDR1 and CDR2 from the germline V gene are SGHRS and YFSETQ. This CDR3 has 15 amino acids. For the CDR3, the DNA is TGCGCCAGCAGCTTGTCGACAGGAGAGGATTCACCCCTCCACTTT. Protein product: CASSLSTGEDSPLHF.